This is a list of T cell receptor beta chains from one sample in a study of T cells in Graves' hyperthyroidism and ophthalmopathy. Each CDR3 protein is one row after TCRdb ran MiXCR on the multiplex PCR reads. The sample includes approximately 510,000 distinct CDR3 sequences, about 20% of them seen just once. The sample taken for sequencing was blood. The receptors were sampled from a man aged 18-30 years with Graves' hyperthyroidism. The CDR3 runs from the conserved cysteine through the conserved F or W.

TRBV28 CASSPRRFEAFF
TRBV6-2/TRBV6-3 CASRRGQVDEQYF
TRBV19 CASSIDRWGGMGNQPQHF
TRBV7-2 CASSSWTSGSRETQYF
TRBV20-1 CSARIGPYSNQPQHF
TRBV7-8 CASSLSVWAGEDEQYF
TRBV12-3/TRBV12-4 CASSGPRQGIDGYTF
TRBV28 CASSRSGWGIVETQYF
TRBV28 CASSLQPNYGYTF
TRBV5-1 CASSLGPSRGGQPQHF
TRBV30 CAWSSMGKRAYEQYF
TRBV6-1 CASSGGTPSETQYF
TRBV6-1 CASKGAESSYEQYF
TRBV24-1 CATSEDSYEQYF
TRBV12-3/TRBV12-4 CASSFGPDTEAFF
TRBV20-1 CSAPRTAGSYEQYF
TRBV6-1 CASRNRGQGNQPQHF
TRBV20-1 CSASSTEPNYGYTF
TRBV27 CASSLAQGNTIYF
TRBV30 CAWKRGRYEQYF
TRBV24-1 CATWDKVNYGYTF
TRBV19 CASSRTGGLTEAFF
TRBV6-5 CASYEGGETQYF
TRBV4-1 CASSQDMDRVNQPQHF
TRBV20-1 CSAFRGDRETYEQYF
TRBV6-1 CASSEGRQGRGQPQHF
TRBV30 CAWRSPEGRGNTEAFF
TRBV20-1 CSELAVGKAFF
TRBV30 CAWGLAVRTGEPFF
TRBV6-2/TRBV6-3 CASLGTDTGEQYF
TRBV11-2 CASSLGPPSGRPPGELFF
TRBV6-1 CAGIGLPTEAFF
TRBV11-3 CASSDDAAENYGYTF
TRBV30 CAWSPDRLGTQYF
TRBV30 CAWSVGAGNTIYF
TRBV28 CASKPLGRLGDDQYF
TRBV28 CASSLVAIMDNQPQHF
TRBV9 CASSVEGAWTGELFF
TRBV10-3 CAISDRAWRDEQYF
TRBV12-3/TRBV12-4 CASSTTDRAIQETQYF
TRBV20-1 CSARGIAGRNEQYF